Sequencing of this TCR beta chain was carried out in a study of cytomegalovirus exposure and HLA in healthy donors. The donors were part of the validation cohort, which consisted of under 150 subjects and was separate from the first cohort of 666 subjects. Data came from immunoSEQ multiplex PCR; TCRdb stores just in-frame clones and leaves some out. The repertoire includes approximately 270,000 clones, around 85% of them detected once, and 1% sits in the top ten. Per germline, CDR1 GTSNPN and CDR2 SVGIG (reference sequence). The CDR3 has 16 amino acids. The germline V and J ends were trimmed by 3 bases and 0 bases, with 15 bases remaining between them.

The clonotype was recovered from a young woman in good health and CMV-seronegative. V and J are TRBV30 and TRBJ2-1, with D tentatively TRBD1 (5 bases). Material: PBMCs. The chain's CDR3 is CAWRLGPLSSYNEQFF. CDR3 sequence (DNA): TGTGCCTGGAGGCTGGGGCCCCTTAGCTCCTACAATGAGCAGTTCTTC.